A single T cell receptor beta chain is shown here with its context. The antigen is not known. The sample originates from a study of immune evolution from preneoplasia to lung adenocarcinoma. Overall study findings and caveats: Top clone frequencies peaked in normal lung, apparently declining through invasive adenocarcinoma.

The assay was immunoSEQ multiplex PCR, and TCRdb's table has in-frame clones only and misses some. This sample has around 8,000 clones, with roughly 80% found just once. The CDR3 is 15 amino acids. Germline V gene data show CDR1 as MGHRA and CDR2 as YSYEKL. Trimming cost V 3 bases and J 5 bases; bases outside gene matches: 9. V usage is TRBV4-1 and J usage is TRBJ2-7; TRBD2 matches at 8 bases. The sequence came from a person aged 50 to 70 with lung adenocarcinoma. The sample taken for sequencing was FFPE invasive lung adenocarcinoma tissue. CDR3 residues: CASSQLKGLGNEQYF. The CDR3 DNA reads TGCGCCAGCAGCCAGTTAAAGGGACTAGGCAACGAGCAGTACTTC.